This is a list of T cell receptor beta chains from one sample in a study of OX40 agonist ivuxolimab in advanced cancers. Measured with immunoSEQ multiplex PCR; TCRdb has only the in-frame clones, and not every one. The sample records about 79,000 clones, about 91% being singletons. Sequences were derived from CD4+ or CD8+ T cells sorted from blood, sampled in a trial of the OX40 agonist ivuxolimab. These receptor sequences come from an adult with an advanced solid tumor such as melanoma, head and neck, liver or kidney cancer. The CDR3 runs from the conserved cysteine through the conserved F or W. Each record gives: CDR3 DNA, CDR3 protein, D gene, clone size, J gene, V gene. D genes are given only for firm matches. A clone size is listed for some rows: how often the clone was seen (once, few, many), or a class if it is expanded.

CDR3 DNA: TGTGCCAGCAGGGCAATTGGCCGTCGTGGGGGAGAGACCCAGTACTTC
CDR3 protein: CASRAIGRRGGETQYF
D gene: .
clone size: .
J gene: TRBJ2-5
V gene: TRBV28

CDR3 DNA: TGTGCCAGCTCACCCATGGGACTAGCGGGTGGAGAGACCCAGTACTTC
CDR3 protein: CASSPMGLAGGETQYF
D gene: TRBD2
clone size: .
J gene: TRBJ2-5
V gene: TRBV18

CDR3 DNA: TGTGCCAGCAGCGTAGGGCTTCATCTTGAGACCCAGTACTTC
CDR3 protein: CASSVGLHLETQYF
D gene: .
clone size: .
J gene: TRBJ2-5
V gene: TRBV9

CDR3 DNA: TGTGCCAGCAGCTTAACGGGGACTAGAGGCGATGAGCAGTTCTTC
CDR3 protein: CASSLTGTRGDEQFF
D gene: TRBD2
clone size: .
J gene: TRBJ2-1
V gene: TRBV7-3

CDR3 DNA: TGTGCCTGGACTCGCTCCCGGACAGGGGTACTTTCGGGAGAGACCCAGTACTTC
CDR3 protein: CAWTRSRTGVLSGETQYF
D gene: TRBD1
clone size: .
J gene: TRBJ2-5
V gene: TRBV30

CDR3 DNA: TGTGCCAGCAGTTACTCGAGGCAGGGCTGGCAGCCCCAGCATTTT
CDR3 protein: CASSYSRQGWQPQHF
D gene: .
clone size: .
J gene: TRBJ1-5
V gene: TRBV6-5

CDR3 DNA: TGCGCCAGCAGCCCCCCGGGACAGTTCTACGAGCAGTACTTC
CDR3 protein: CASSPPGQFYEQYF
D gene: TRBD1
clone size: .
J gene: TRBJ2-7
V gene: TRBV5-1

CDR3 DNA: TGCGCCAGCAGCACCGGGACAGGGGGTTTAGGAGAGACCCAGTACTTC
CDR3 protein: CASSTGTGGLGETQYF
D gene: TRBD1
clone size: .
J gene: TRBJ2-5
V gene: TRBV5-1

CDR3 DNA: TGCGCCAGCAGCCTGGCGGCCGGGTCCCCCACAGATACGCAGTATTTT
CDR3 protein: CASSLAAGSPTDTQYF
D gene: .
clone size: .
J gene: TRBJ2-3
V gene: TRBV5-1

CDR3 DNA: TGTGCCAGCAGTCTGGCGAACGGGGCGTTTTCGCCCCAGCATTTT
CDR3 protein: CASSLANGAFSPQHF
D gene: .
clone size: .
J gene: TRBJ1-5
V gene: TRBV28

CDR3 DNA: TGTGCCAGCAGCTTAAAAGGACTAGCGGAGGGAAACACCGGGGAGCTGTTTTTT
CDR3 protein: CASSLKGLAEGNTGELFF
D gene: TRBD2
clone size: .
J gene: TRBJ2-2
V gene: TRBV7-6

CDR3 DNA: TGCGCCAGCAGCTTGGAGGGAGGGAGCAATCAGCCCCAGCATTTT
CDR3 protein: CASSLEGGSNQPQHF
D gene: .
clone size: once
J gene: TRBJ1-5
V gene: TRBV5-1

CDR3 DNA: TGTGCCAGCAGCTTAGATGGGGGAAATGACAGGAGAATCTTC
CDR3 protein: CASSLDGGNDRRIF
D gene: .
clone size: .
J gene: TRBJ1-2
V gene: TRBV7-8

CDR3 DNA: TGCGCCAGCAGCCTCGGGACAACGAACACTGAAGCTTTCTTT
CDR3 protein: CASSLGTTNTEAFF
D gene: .
clone size: .
J gene: TRBJ1-1
V gene: TRBV5-1

CDR3 DNA: TGCGCCAGCTCCGCCGGACAGGGTCCCCGGGAGACCCAGTACTTC
CDR3 protein: CASSAGQGPRETQYF
D gene: TRBD1
clone size: .
J gene: TRBJ2-5
V gene: TRBV10-1

CDR3 DNA: TGTGCCAGCAGTTACTCGCGCAGCCCCTACGAGCAGTACTTC
CDR3 protein: CASSYSRSPYEQYF
D gene: .
clone size: .
J gene: TRBJ2-7
V gene: TRBV6-5

CDR3 DNA: TGTGCCAGCAGTCGAGCCCCCGCGGGGAATCGGGAGCAGTACTTC
CDR3 protein: CASSRAPAGNREQYF
D gene: .
clone size: .
J gene: TRBJ2-7
V gene: TRBV6-6

CDR3 DNA: TGTGCCAGCTCACCACCGTCCAGCCTGGGCTATGGCTACACCTTC
CDR3 protein: CASSPPSSLGYGYTF
D gene: .
clone size: .
J gene: TRBJ1-2
V gene: TRBV18

CDR3 DNA: TGCGCCAGCAGTCAGGGTTTCAACTATGGCTACACCTTC
CDR3 protein: CASSQGFNYGYTF
D gene: .
clone size: .
J gene: TRBJ1-2
V gene: TRBV10-2

CDR3 DNA: TGTGCCAGCAGCGTTCAGATGAACACTGAAGCTTTCTTT
CDR3 protein: CASSVQMNTEAFF
D gene: .
clone size: few
J gene: TRBJ1-1
V gene: TRBV9

CDR3 DNA: TGTGCCAGCAGCAGAGAGGGCTCGACCCAGTACTTC
CDR3 protein: CASSREGSTQYF
D gene: .
clone size: .
J gene: TRBJ2-5
V gene: TRBV9

CDR3 DNA: TGTGCCAGCAGTGAAGAGGGGGGCACAGATACGCAGTATTTT
CDR3 protein: CASSEEGGTDTQYF
D gene: .
clone size: once
J gene: TRBJ2-3
V gene: TRBV2

CDR3 DNA: TGTGCCAGTAGTAAACAATCTGGGGCCAACGTCCTGACTTTC
CDR3 protein: CASSKQSGANVLTF
D gene: .
clone size: once
J gene: TRBJ2-6
V gene: TRBV19

CDR3 DNA: TGTGCCAGCAGCTTAGAGATTGATACGCAGTATTTT
CDR3 protein: CASSLEIDTQYF
D gene: .
clone size: .
J gene: TRBJ2-3
V gene: TRBV7-9

CDR3 DNA: TGTGCCAGCAGCCCGGGACAGGGAGGCGAAAAACTGTTTTTT
CDR3 protein: CASSPGQGGEKLFF
D gene: TRBD1
clone size: once
J gene: TRBJ1-4
V gene: TRBV7-9

CDR3 DNA: TGTGCCAGCAGCTCGGAGCGCACAGATACGCAGTATTTT
CDR3 protein: CASSSERTDTQYF
D gene: .
clone size: .
J gene: TRBJ2-3
V gene: TRBV5-6

CDR3 DNA: TGTGCTAGTGGTTTGGTCGCCAGGGGCCATGAAGCTTTCTTT
CDR3 protein: CASGLVARGHEAFF
D gene: .
clone size: .
J gene: TRBJ1-1
V gene: TRBV12-5

CDR3 DNA: TGTGCCTGGTCACCCCGCGGCAATCAGCCCCAGCATTTT
CDR3 protein: CAWSPRGNQPQHF
D gene: .
clone size: .
J gene: TRBJ1-5
V gene: TRBV30

CDR3 DNA: TGTGCCAGCAGCCGACAGGACTATGAAGCTTTCTTT
CDR3 protein: CASSRQDYEAFF
D gene: .
clone size: .
J gene: TRBJ1-1
V gene: TRBV5-4

CDR3 DNA: TGTGCCTGGGCAGGGGGGGGAGGGACCCAGTACTTC
CDR3 protein: CAWAGGGGTQYF
D gene: .
clone size: .
J gene: TRBJ2-5
V gene: TRBV30

CDR3 DNA: TGTGCCAGCAGGCCAGGGACCTTTGGCTCCTACGAGCAGTACTTC
CDR3 protein: CASRPGTFGSYEQYF
D gene: .
clone size: .
J gene: TRBJ2-7
V gene: TRBV28

CDR3 DNA: TGTGCCAGTAGGACGACAGGGGGAGGCACTGAAGCTTTCTTT
CDR3 protein: CASRTTGGGTEAFF
D gene: TRBD1
clone size: .
J gene: TRBJ1-1
V gene: TRBV19

CDR3 DNA: TGTGCCAGCAGCCAAGATTTTGCGGGGAACACTGAAGCTTTCTTT
CDR3 protein: CASSQDFAGNTEAFF
D gene: .
clone size: .
J gene: TRBJ1-1
V gene: TRBV14

CDR3 DNA: TGTGCCAGCAGTGCGAGACTAGCGGGCGGGGGGGAGCAGTTCTTC
CDR3 protein: CASSARLAGGGEQFF
D gene: TRBD2
clone size: once
J gene: TRBJ2-1
V gene: TRBV2

CDR3 DNA: TGTGCCAGCAGTGACAGGTACGAGCAGTACTTC
CDR3 protein: CASSDRYEQYF
D gene: .
clone size: .
J gene: TRBJ2-7
V gene: TRBV6-1

CDR3 DNA: TGTGCCAGCCGCCGACGGGAGCTACAAGAGACCCAGTACTTC
CDR3 protein: CASRRRELQETQYF
D gene: .
clone size: .
J gene: TRBJ2-5
V gene: TRBV11-2

CDR3 DNA: TGTGCCAGCAGCCAAGGGGCTAGAGACCACAATGAGCAGTTCTTC
CDR3 protein: CASSQGARDHNEQFF
D gene: .
clone size: .
J gene: TRBJ2-1
V gene: TRBV4-2

CDR3 DNA: TGTGCCAGTAGTATGGAGGCGGGAGGGAGACGGGGGGAGCAGTTCTTC
CDR3 protein: CASSMEAGGRRGEQFF
D gene: TRBD2
clone size: .
J gene: TRBJ2-1
V gene: TRBV19

CDR3 DNA: TGTGCCAGCAGCGAGAACAATCGCTCACAAAGTCGGGCCAACGTCCTGACTTTC
CDR3 protein: CASSENNRSQSRANVLTF
D gene: .
clone size: .
J gene: TRBJ2-6
V gene: TRBV7-4

CDR3 DNA: TGTGCCAGCTCACCACTGGACGCAGGGGTTGCTGGGGCCAACGTCCTGACTTTC
CDR3 protein: CASSPLDAGVAGANVLTF
D gene: .
clone size: .
J gene: TRBJ2-6
V gene: TRBV18

CDR3 DNA: TGTGCCAGCAGCCCGGGACCGTTGGGTGGGGCAGCGCAGTATTTT
CDR3 protein: CASSPGPLGGAAQYF
D gene: .
clone size: .
J gene: TRBJ2-3
V gene: TRBV13

CDR3 DNA: TGTGCCAGCAGTTACTCGTACAGGGGCACTGAAGCTTTCTTT
CDR3 protein: CASSYSYRGTEAFF
D gene: TRBD1
clone size: .
J gene: TRBJ1-1
V gene: TRBV6-5